The rows below give T cell receptor beta chains drawn from one sample of a study of control samples from healthy donors and cancer patients. TCRdb's table, derived via immunoSEQ multiplex PCR, lists solely in-frame clones and lacks some. The sample has more than 50,000 clones; 75% to 85% are singletons. The specimen was blood. All receptors derive from a man in his forties in good health. Each CDR3 is given with its conserved first and last residue. Each record gives: D gene, J gene, clone size, V gene, CDR3 DNA, CDR3 protein. The D gene is left open where the match is weak. Some rows have no size entry. The others give once, few or many, or a class for an expanded clone.

>.|TRBJ1-2|.|TRBV7-2
TGTGCCAGCAGCTTAGCTGCCGGGGCCGGTGGCTACACCTTC
CASSLAAGAGGYTF
>.|TRBJ2-5|.|TRBV15
TGTGCCACCAGCAGAGTTGGGGCGGGAGAGACCCAGTACTTC
CATSRVGAGETQYF
>TRBD1|TRBJ1-2|.|TRBV28
TGTGCCAGCAGTCGGACAGGAGCTGGTGGCTACACCTTC
CASSRTGAGGYTF
>.|TRBJ1-2|.|TRBV29-1
TGCAGCGTTGAAGATGGGCCAGGGAATGGCTACACCTTC
CSVEDGPGNGYTF
>.|TRBJ2-2|.|TRBV6-6
TGTGCCAGCAGTTACTCGAGGGACACCGGGGAGCTGTTTTTT
CASSYSRDTGELFF
>.|TRBJ1-1|.|TRBV27
TGTGCCAGCAGTTTTGCCCCGGGAGGGGTGGCTTTCTTT
CASSFAPGGVAFF
>TRBD2|TRBJ2-1|.|TRBV2
TGTGCCAGCCTAGAGACTAGCCGTGGGAATGAGCAGTTCTTC
CASLETSRGNEQFF
>.|TRBJ1-6|few|TRBV27
TGTGCCAGCAGTGCCCCCGGTCGAAATTCACCCCTCCACTTT
CASSAPGRNSPLHF
>TRBD2|TRBJ2-5|.|TRBV24-1
TGTGCCACCACCTCGGCTAGCGGGAAAGAGACCCAGTACTTC
CATTSASGKETQYF
>.|TRBJ1-1|.|TRBV14
TGTGCCAGCAGCCAAGGGAAGGGGTGGGCTTTCTTT
CASSQGKGWAFF
>TRBD1|TRBJ2-7|once|TRBV6-5
TGTGCCAGCAAAGACAGGGGCTACTCCTACGAGCAGTACTTC
CASKDRGYSYEQYF
>.|TRBJ2-7|.|TRBV19
TGTGCCAGTATGAGGGGGACTGACTCCTACGAGCAGTACTTC
CASMRGTDSYEQYF
>.|TRBJ1-4|.|TRBV5-6
TGTGCCAGCAGCTTGCTGGGTCAGAATGAAAAACTGTTTTTT
CASSLLGQNEKLFF
>.|TRBJ2-5|.|TRBV7-2
TGTGCCAGCAGCTCGTTAAGGAGTGGAGAGACCCAGTACTTC
CASSSLRSGETQYF
>.|TRBJ1-1|.|TRBV19
TGTGCCAGTAGTATAGAGCACCTGAACACTGAAGCTTTCTTT
CASSIEHLNTEAFF
>TRBD2|TRBJ2-1|.|TRBV28
TGTGCCGCCCGGGGGGAGGAGGGGAAGTCCTACAATGAGCAGTTCTTC
CAARGEEGKSYNEQFF
>.|TRBJ1-2|.|TRBV2
TGTGCCAGCAGCCAGGACATGGGAAGAGAAGGCTACACCTTC
CASSQDMGREGYTF
>.|TRBJ1-2|.|TRBV10-3
TGTGCCATCAGTGAGTCTTCAGGGAACTATGGCTACACCTTC
CAISESSGNYGYTF
>TRBD1|TRBJ1-1|.|TRBV3-1/TRBV3-2
TGTGCCAGCAGCCAGCCCAGGGGGATGGGGACTGAAGCTTTCTTT
CASSQPRGMGTEAFF
>.|TRBJ1-1|once|TRBV29-1
TGCAGCGTTGTAATTTCTAGAGGGACTGAAGCTTTCTTT
CSVVISRGTEAFF
>.|TRBJ2-5|.|TRBV19
TGTGCCAGTAGGGGGCAAGAGACCCAGTACTTC
CASRGQETQYF
>.|TRBJ1-3|.|TRBV5-3
TGTGCCAGAAGCTTGGGCAGACGGAAACACCCCATATATTTT
CARSLGRRKHPIYF
>TRBD1|TRBJ2-2|.|TRBV7-3
TGTGCCAGCAGCTCTAGAGCATATACAGGGGGAGCCACCGGGGAGCTGTTTTTT
CASSSRAYTGGATGELFF
>.|TRBJ1-2|once|TRBV7-2
TGTGCCAGCAGCTTAGAGTCAGTTAACTATGGCTACACCTTC
CASSLESVNYGYTF
>.|TRBJ1-2|few|TRBV28
TGTGCCAGCTCCGGGATCTATGGCTACACCTTC
CASSGIYGYTF
>.|TRBJ1-2|.|TRBV24-1
TGTGCCACCAGTGAAGCAGGGGCTGTCTATGGCTACACCTTC
CATSEAGAVYGYTF
>.|TRBJ2-6|.|TRBV19
TGTGCCAGTAGTTGGGGCTCTGGGGCCAACGTCCTGACTTTC
CASSWGSGANVLTF
>.|TRBJ1-1|.|TRBV10-3
TGTGCCATCAGTGACGGGAACACTGAAGCTTTCTTT
CAISDGNTEAFF
>TRBD2|TRBJ2-5|.|TRBV7-3
TGTGCCAGCAGCTTAGACGGGATAGCGGGGGGCCAAGAGACCCAGTACTTC
CASSLDGIAGGQETQYF
>.|TRBJ1-4|.|TRBV28
TGTGCCAGCAGGGCGATATCGGGGGGGGCAGGCGAAAAACTGTTTTTT
CASRAISGGAGEKLFF
>TRBD2|TRBJ2-1|.|TRBV10-2
TGCGCCAGCAGTGAATTACCTAGCGGGGGGGTTGAGCAGTTCTTC
CASSELPSGGVEQFF
>.|TRBJ1-5|.|TRBV2
TGTGCCAGCAGTGGGGGACGGATCAGCAATCAGCCCCAGCATTTT
CASSGGRISNQPQHF
>TRBD1|TRBJ2-7|.|TRBV7-2
TGTGCCAGCAGCTTAGCGGCAGGACAGGGCCTGTACGAGCAGTACTTC
CASSLAAGQGLYEQYF
>.|TRBJ1-4|.|TRBV6-5
TGTGCCAGCAGTTACTCGGCAGGGATAAATGAAAAACTGTTTTTT
CASSYSAGINEKLFF
>.|TRBJ1-5|.|TRBV30
TGTGCCTGGAGTGTAAACAGTGGGTTTCAGCCCCAGCATTTT
CAWSVNSGFQPQHF
>TRBD1|TRBJ1-3|.|TRBV5-6
TGTGCCAGCAGCTTGCCTTTGACAGGGGGGCCGAACACCATATATTTT
CASSLPLTGGPNTIYF
>.|TRBJ1-2|medium-sized|TRBV7-9
TGTGCCAGCAGCTTAGAACAGAGCTATGGCTACACCTTC
CASSLEQSYGYTF
>TRBD2|TRBJ2-3|.|TRBV7-2
TGTGCCAGCAGCTCCGGACTAGCGGGGGGCACAGATACGCAGTATTTT
CASSSGLAGGTDTQYF
>.|TRBJ1-2|.|TRBV20-1
TGCAGTGCTAGTGAGGTTGGGGGTAATGGCTACACCTTC
CSASEVGGNGYTF
>TRBD2|TRBJ2-1|.|TRBV27
TGTGCCAGCAGTCAGACGGGACTAGCGGTTTTATACAATGAGCAGTTCTTC
CASSQTGLAVLYNEQFF
>.|TRBJ1-2|.|TRBV7-9
TGTGCCAGCAGCTCGAACCAAGAGTATGGCTACACCTTC
CASSSNQEYGYTF
>TRBD1|TRBJ2-6|.|TRBV7-3
TGTGCCAGCAGCACCAGGGGGCGTGGGGCCAACGTCCTGACTTTC
CASSTRGRGANVLTF
>TRBD2|TRBJ2-2|once|TRBV27
TGTGCCAGCAGCGAGAGGAGGCTAGCGGGAATCGCGAACACCGGGGAGCTGTTTTTT
CASSERRLAGIANTGELFF
>.|TRBJ1-6|.|TRBV27
TGTGCCAGCAGAGGGTACTATAATTCACCCCTCCACTTT
CASRGYYNSPLHF
>TRBD2|TRBJ2-7|.|TRBV2
TGTGCCAGCAGTGAAACTAGCGGGATCTTTTACGAGCAGTACTTC
CASSETSGIFYEQYF
>.|TRBJ2-7|.|TRBV6-5
TGTGCCAGCAGTCCTCAGGCGAGCTCCTACGAGCAGTACTTC
CASSPQASSYEQYF
>.|TRBJ2-5|once|TRBV25-1
TGTGCCAGCAGTGTAGTTCCCGGGACGGGAGAGACCCAGTACTTC
CASSVVPGTGETQYF
>TRBD1|TRBJ2-2|.|TRBV11-2
TGTGCCAGCAGCTTATCTTTGGACAGGGTACGCACCGGGGAGCTGTTTTTT
CASSLSLDRVRTGELFF
>TRBD1|TRBJ1-1|.|TRBV19
TGTGCCAGTAGTATAATGGGACAGGGGAACACTGAAGCTTTCTTT
CASSIMGQGNTEAFF
>.|TRBJ2-3|.|TRBV19
TGTGCCAGTACACAAGGGGAGGGGGGCACAGATACGCAGTATTTT
CASTQGEGGTDTQYF
>.|TRBJ1-1|.|TRBV5-1
TGCGCCAGCAGCTTGGGTAGGGTGGCGGAAGCTTTCTTT
CASSLGRVAEAFF